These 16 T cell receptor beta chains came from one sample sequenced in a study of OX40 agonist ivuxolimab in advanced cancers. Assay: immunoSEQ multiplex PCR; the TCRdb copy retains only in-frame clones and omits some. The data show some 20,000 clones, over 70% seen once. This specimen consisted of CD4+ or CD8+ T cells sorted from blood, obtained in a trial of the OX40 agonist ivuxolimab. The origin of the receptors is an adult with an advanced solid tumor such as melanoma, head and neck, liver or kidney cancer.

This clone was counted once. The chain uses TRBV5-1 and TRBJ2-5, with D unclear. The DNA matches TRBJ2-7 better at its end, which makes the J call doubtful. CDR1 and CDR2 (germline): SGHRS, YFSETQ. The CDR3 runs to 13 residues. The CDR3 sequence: CASSSDKGYEQYF. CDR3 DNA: TGCGCCAGCAGCTCTGACAAGGGTTACGAGCAGTACTTC.

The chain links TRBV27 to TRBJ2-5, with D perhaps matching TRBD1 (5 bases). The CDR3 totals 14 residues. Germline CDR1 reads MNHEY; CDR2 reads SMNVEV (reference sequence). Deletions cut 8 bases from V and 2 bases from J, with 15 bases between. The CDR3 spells CASAKGIFQETQYF. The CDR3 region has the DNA TGTGCCAGCGCCAAGGGGATCTTTCAAGAGACCCAGTACTTC.

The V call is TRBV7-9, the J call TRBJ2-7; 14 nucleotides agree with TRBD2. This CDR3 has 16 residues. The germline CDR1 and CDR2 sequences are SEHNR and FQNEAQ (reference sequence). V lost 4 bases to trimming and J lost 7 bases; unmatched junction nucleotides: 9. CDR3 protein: CASSSTSGGARWEQYF. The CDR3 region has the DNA TGTGCCAGCAGCTCGACTAGCGGGGGGGCCCGCTGGGAGCAGTACTTC.

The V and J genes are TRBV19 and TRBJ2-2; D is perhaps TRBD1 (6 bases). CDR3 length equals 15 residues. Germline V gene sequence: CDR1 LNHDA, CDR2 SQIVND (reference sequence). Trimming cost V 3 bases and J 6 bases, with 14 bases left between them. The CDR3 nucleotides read TGTGCCAGTAGTATTCTTACAGGGTCCGCCGGGGAGCTGTTTTTT. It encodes CASSILTGSAGELFF.

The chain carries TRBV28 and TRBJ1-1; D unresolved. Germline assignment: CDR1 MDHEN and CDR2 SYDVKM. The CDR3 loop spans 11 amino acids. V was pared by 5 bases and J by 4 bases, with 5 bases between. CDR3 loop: CASSRSTEAFF. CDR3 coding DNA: TGTGCCAGCAGTCGAAGCACTGAAGCTTTCTTT. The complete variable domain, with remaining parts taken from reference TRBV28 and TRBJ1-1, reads DVKVTQSSRYLVKRTGEKVFLECVQDMDHENMFWYRQDPGLGLRLIYFSYDVKMKEKGDIPEGYSVSREKKERFSLILESASTNQTSMYLCASSRSTEAFFGQGTRLTVV.

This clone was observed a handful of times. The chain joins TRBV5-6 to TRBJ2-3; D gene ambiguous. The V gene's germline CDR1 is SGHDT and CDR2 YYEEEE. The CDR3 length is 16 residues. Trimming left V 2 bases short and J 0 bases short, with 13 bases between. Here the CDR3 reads CASSFSNEFSTDTQYF. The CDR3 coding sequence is TGTGCCAGCAGCTTCAGTAATGAATTTAGCACAGATACGCAGTATTTT. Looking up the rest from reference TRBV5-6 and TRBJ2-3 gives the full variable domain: DAGVTQSPTHLIKTRGQQVTLRCSPKSGHDTVSWYQQALGQGPQFIFQYYEEEERQRGNFPDRFSGHQFPNYSSELNVNALLLGDSALYLCASSFSNEFSTDTQYFGPGTRLTVL.

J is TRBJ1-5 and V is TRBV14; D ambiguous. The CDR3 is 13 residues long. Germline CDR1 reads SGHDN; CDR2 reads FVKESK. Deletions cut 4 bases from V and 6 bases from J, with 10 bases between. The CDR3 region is CASSRGDGQPQHF. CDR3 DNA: TGTGCCAGCAGCCGCGGGGATGGTCAGCCCCAGCATTTT.

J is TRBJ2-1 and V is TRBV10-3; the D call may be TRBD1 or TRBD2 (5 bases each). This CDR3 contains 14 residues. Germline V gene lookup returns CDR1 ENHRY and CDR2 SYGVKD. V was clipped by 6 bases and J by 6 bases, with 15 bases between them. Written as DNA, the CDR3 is TGTGCCATCAGGTCGGGGCAGACCCTCAATGAGCAGTTCTTC. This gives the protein CAIRSGQTLNEQFF.

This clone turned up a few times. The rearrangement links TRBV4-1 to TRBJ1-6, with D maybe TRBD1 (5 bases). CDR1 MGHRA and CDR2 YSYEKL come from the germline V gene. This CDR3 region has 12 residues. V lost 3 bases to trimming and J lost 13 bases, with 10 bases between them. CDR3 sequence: CASSQGLFPLHF. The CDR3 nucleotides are TGCGCCAGCAGCCAGGGACTCTTTCCCCTCCACTTT.

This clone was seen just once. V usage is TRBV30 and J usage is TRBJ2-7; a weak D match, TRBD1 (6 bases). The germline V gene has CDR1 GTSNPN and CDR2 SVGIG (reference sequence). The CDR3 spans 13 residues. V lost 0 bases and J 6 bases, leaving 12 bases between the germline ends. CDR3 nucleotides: TGTGCCTGGAGTGTAGGGGACAACCCCGAGCAGTACTTC. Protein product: CAWSVGDNPEQYF.

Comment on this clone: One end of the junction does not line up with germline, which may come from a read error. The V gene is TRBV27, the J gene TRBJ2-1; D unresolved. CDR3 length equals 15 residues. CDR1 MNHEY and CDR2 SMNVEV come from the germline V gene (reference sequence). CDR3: CASSLRSDFYNGQFF. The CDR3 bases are TGTGCCAGCAGTTTAAGGAGCGACTTCTACAATGGGCAGTTCTTC.

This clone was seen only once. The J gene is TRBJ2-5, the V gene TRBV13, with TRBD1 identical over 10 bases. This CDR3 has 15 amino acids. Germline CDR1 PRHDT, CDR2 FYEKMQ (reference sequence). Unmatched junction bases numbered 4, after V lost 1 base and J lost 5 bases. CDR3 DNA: TGTGCCAGCAGCTTAGTGACAGGGGGCGGTGAGACCCAGTACTTC. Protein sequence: CASSLVTGGGETQYF. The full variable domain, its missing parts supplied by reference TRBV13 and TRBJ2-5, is AAGVIQSPRHLIKEKRETATLKCYPIPRHDTVYWYQQGPGQDPQFLISFYEKMQSDKGSIPDRFSAQQFSDYHSELNMSSLELGDSALYFCASSLVTGGGETQYFGPGTRLLVL.

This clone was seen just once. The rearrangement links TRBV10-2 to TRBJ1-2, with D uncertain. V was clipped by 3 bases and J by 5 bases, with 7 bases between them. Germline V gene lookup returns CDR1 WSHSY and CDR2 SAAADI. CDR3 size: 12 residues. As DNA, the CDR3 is TGCGCCAGCAGTGACGGTACTTATGGCTACACCTTC. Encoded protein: CASSDGTYGYTF.

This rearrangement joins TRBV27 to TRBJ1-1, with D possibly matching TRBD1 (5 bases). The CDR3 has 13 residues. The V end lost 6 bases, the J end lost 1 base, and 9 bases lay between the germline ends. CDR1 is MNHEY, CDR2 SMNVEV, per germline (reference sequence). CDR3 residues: CASSLDRNTEAFF. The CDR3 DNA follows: TGTGCCAGCAGCCTCGACAGGAACACTGAAGCTTTCTTT.

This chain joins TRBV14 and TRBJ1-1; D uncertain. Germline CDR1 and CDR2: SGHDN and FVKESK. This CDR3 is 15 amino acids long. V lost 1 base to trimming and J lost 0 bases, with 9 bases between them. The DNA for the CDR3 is TGTGCCAGCAGCCAAGGTCAGCTCATGAACACTGAAGCTTTCTTT. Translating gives CASSQGQLMNTEAFF.

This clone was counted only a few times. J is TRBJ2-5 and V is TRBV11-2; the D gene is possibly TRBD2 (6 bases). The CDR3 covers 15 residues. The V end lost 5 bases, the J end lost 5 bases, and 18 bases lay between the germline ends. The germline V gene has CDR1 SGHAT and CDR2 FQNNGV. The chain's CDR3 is CASSRRLDYRETQYF. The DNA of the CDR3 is TGTGCCAGCAGCCGACGCCTGGACTATAGGGAGACCCAGTACTTC.